The following is a TCR beta chain sequence with its context. Its binding antigen is unknown. It has no much larger one-base neighbor in the sample; base qualities were not kept. The CDR3 holds 18 amino acids from the cysteine to the phenylalanine. Only CDR3 DNA remains: 54 bases, in frame from the first base. Trimming leaves V shorter by 1 base and J shorter by 1 base, with the junction holding 7 bases beyond the gene matches. From the germline V gene (reference sequence), CDR1 is SEHNR and CDR2 is FQNEAQ. The source of the sample is a study of T cells in Graves' hyperthyroidism and ophthalmopathy (dated by TCRdb to the late 2010s). Regarding the complete study: Peripheral blood was sampled at the time of initial diagnosis, prior to any treatment. A discovery cohort of about a hundred patients, 43 with Graves' ophthalmopathy and 55 to 60 with stable Graves' hyperthyroidism, was used to find distinguishing TCR V-J signatures. Prospective prediction of ophthalmopathy was tested in an independent validation cohort of approximately 19 hyperthyroidism patients and 15 to 17 patients who later progressed to ophthalmopathy. The roughly 91 discovery patients were randomly divided into training and test sets at a 7:3 ratio. The study also compared thyroid tissue and blood T-cell repertoires from about 6 Graves' hyperthyroidism patients. Following sampling, methimazole starting at 30 mg daily was given to hyperthyroidism patients, and high-dose intravenous methylprednisolone was given to ophthalmopathy patients. The paper describes TCR Vbeta CDR3 sequencing of roughly 130 peripheral blood samples, made up of fewer than 50 ophthalmopathy patients, around 78 hyperthyroidism patients and some 17 progressor patients. Overall results and qualifications from the work: A 13 V-J signature model separated ophthalmopathy from stable hyperthyroidism, with around 88% sensitivity and 81% to 83% specificity in cross-validation and 80%/75% in testing. Most expanded thyroid clonotypes (frequency above 0.001) were also detected in blood, suggesting blood repertoires may reflect thyroid immune responses. No statistical method was used to set the sample size in advance, and investigators knew the group allocation. In validation, the model predicted progression to ophthalmopathy a median of approximately 6.6 months before onset, with about 67% sensitivity and roughly 73% specificity.

Amplification of TCR beta CDR3 regions was carried out from RNA transcripts. For the first round of RT-PCR on the TCR CDR3, the HTBI primer set was used together with the Qiagen OneStep RT-PCR kit. Libraries were constructed in a second round of multiplex PCR, after which size selection and purification were carried out. Paired-end sequencing of the libraries was performed with 100 bp reads on an Illumina HiSeq2000. In the original analysis: Raw data were processed with SOAPnuke, discarding reads with adapters, uncalled bases, mean Phred below 15, or no exact constant-primer or identifier match. High-quality paired reads were merged with COPE v1.2.5, and unique nucleotide sequences were defined as clonotypes. MiTCR v1.1 was used to align clonotypes to the IMGT TRBV, TRBD and TRBJ reference segments. The analysis was restricted to V-J combinations with a frequency above 0.0001, which together covered around 99% of the repertoires. A TCS score was defined as the ratio between F50 (clonal expansion) and ExV (chaos), using BLOSUM62-based TCRdist between CDR3 peptides within each V-J. Welch's t-statistics and random forest reduced fewer than 600 V-J features to around 14, which were used in a naive Bayes classifier (R e1071). The public reads were quality trimmed at Q25 with fastp and then assembled into clones with MiXCR by TCRdb, keeping productive beta chains. Rows are combined by CDR3 protein, so each entry shows the most common genes and DNA. TCRdb's processing, not the authors' own work, is the source of the V and J calls. Within this sample are about 300,000 distinct CDR3 sequences, with roughly a fifth of them counted one time only. Jointly, the top ten make up approximately 37% of the sample.

In the ophthalmopathy patients, disease was moderately to severely active, with a Clinical Activity Score of 3 or more, a NOSPECS grade of 4 or more, and a duration of less than 3 months. The study excluded patients with uncontrolled infections, other autoimmune diseases, pregnancy or lactation. Diagnoses relied on clinical symptoms, serum thyroxine and TRAb, thyroid ultrasound and orbital computed tomography. PBMCs were separated from roughly 10 ml of fresh peripheral blood using Ficoll-Paque density gradient centrifugation. Total RNA was extracted using Trizol reagent, and RNA quality was assessed on an Agilent 2100 Bioanalyzer.

The sample consisted of blood. This clonotype originated in a man aged 50 or older with Graves' ophthalmopathy. Recombination connected TRBV7-9 to TRBJ2-7; 13 junctional bases match TRBD2. CDR3 reads: CASSLGGLAGAYSYEQYF. The sequenced DNA is TGTGCCAGCAGCTTAGGAGGACTAGCGGGAGCCTATTCCTACGAGCAGTACTTC.